These 25 T cell receptor beta chains were sequenced from one sample in a study of cytomegalovirus exposure and HLA in healthy donors. The PCR was carried out with 60 Vbeta primers and 13 Jbeta primers. TCRdb's copy holds only in-frame clones and misses some; the assay was immunoSEQ multiplex PCR. Here the sample spans roughly 200,000 clones, roughly 80% being singletons. Sequencing used PBMCs. These receptors originate from a man aged 25 to 40 in good health and CMV-seronegative.

The CDR3 sequence: CASSGEADYGYTF. In DNA, the CDR3 is TGTGCCAGCAGTGGGGAAGCGGACTATGGCTACACCTTC. The chain recombines TRBV6-1 with TRBJ1-2; D not resolved. Trimming took 4 bases from V and 3 from J, leaving 9 bases between them. This CDR3 has 13 residues. CDR1 MNHNS and CDR2 SASEGT come from the germline V gene.

V usage is TRBV6-1 and J usage is TRBJ2-7, with 9 bases matching TRBD2. V shed 7 bases, J shed 4 bases, and the junction held 8 bases outside the gene matches. The CDR3 is 14 residues long. CDR1 and CDR2 (germline): MNHNS, SASEGT. As DNA, the CDR3 is TGTGCCAGCAATATAGCGGGGGTACCTTACGAGCAGTACTTC. It translates to CASNIAGVPYEQYF.

The chain links TRBV7-9 to TRBJ2-7; the D gene is possibly TRBD2 (5 bases). The CDR3 loop spans 13 amino acids. Per germline, CDR1 SEHNR and CDR2 FQNEAQ (reference sequence). V shed 1 base and J shed 7 bases, with 11 bases lying between them. The CDR3 nucleotides read TGTGCCAGCAGCTTAGAGAGGGCCGGGGAGCAGTACTTC. Amino acids: CASSLERAGEQYF.

V is TRBV5-4 and J is TRBJ2-1, with D perhaps TRBD2 (6 bases). Trimming stripped 3 bases from V and 2 bases from J, with 18 bases between. This CDR3 has 17 residues. Germline V gene lookup returns CDR1 SGHNT and CDR2 YYREEE (reference sequence). CDR3 nucleotides: TGTGCCAGCAGCTCCTCTACCGGGACTTCAGCCTACAATGAGCAGTTCTTC. This translates into CASSSSTGTSAYNEQFF.

The V gene is TRBV6-5, the J gene TRBJ2-3; a weak D match, TRBD2 (7 bases). The CDR3 runs 16 residues. The V and J ends lost 0 bases and 2 bases respectively, with 12 bases between them. Germline V gives CDR1 MNHEY, CDR2 SVGAGI. CDR3 sequence reads: CASSYSGGALTDTQYF. CDR3 coding DNA: TGTGCCAGCAGTTACTCTGGGGGGGCCCTCACAGATACGCAGTATTTT.

The CDR3 DNA sequence: TGTGCCAGCAGTGAACAGACGGGGGGGACCCAGTACTTC. This translates into CASSEQTGGTQYF. The V call is TRBV2, the J call TRBJ2-5, with 7 positions matching TRBD2. The CDR3 spans 13 residues. Germline values: CDR1 SNHLY, CDR2 FYNNEI. V was pared by 2 bases and J by 7 bases, with 4 bases of the junction left unmatched.

The genes are TRBV9 and TRBJ1-2, with a weak D call TRBD1 (6 bases). The CDR3 is 14 amino acids. V was shortened by 3 bases and J by 1 base, with 10 bases between the two germline ends. Germline V CDR1 and CDR2: SGDLS, YYNGEE. Here the CDR3 DNA reads TGTGCCAGCAGCGACCGACAGGTTAACTATGGCTACACCTTC. Protein: CASSDRQVNYGYTF.

V gene TRBV11-2 combines with J gene TRBJ2-7; no clear D. The V gene lost 7 bases and the J gene lost 0 bases, with 13 bases spanning the gap. This CDR3 contains 14 residues. Germline lookup yields CDR1 SGHAT and CDR2 FQNNGV. This CDR3 reads CASTGLESSYEQYF. The CDR3 DNA sequence: TGTGCCAGCACCGGTTTAGAGAGCTCCTACGAGCAGTACTTC.

This clone has more than one count but fewer than ten. The chain has TRBV5-4 and TRBJ1-1; D gene ambiguous. The V end lost 4 bases, the J end lost 8 bases, and 21 bases lay between the germline ends. Germline loops: CDR1 SGHNT, CDR2 YYREEE (reference sequence). The CDR3 totals 15 residues. This chain's CDR3 is CASSQDAGSRWEAFF. For the CDR3, the DNA is TGTGCCAGCAGCCAAGACGCCGGGAGCCGTTGGGAAGCTTTCTTT. Complete variable domain (other parts from reference TRBV5-4 and TRBJ1-1): ETGVTQSPTHLIKTRGQQVTLRCSSQSGHNTVSWYQQALGQGPQFIFQYYREEENGRGNFPPRFSGLQFPNYSSELNVNALELDDSALYLCASSQDAGSRWEAFFGQGTRLTVV.

The J gene is TRBJ1-4, the V gene TRBV6-1, with D hard to call. The germline V gene encodes CDR1 MNHNS and CDR2 SASEGT. V was trimmed by 3 bases and J by 0 bases, leaving 11 bases between them. This CDR3 is built from 16 residues. The CDR3 here is CASSDRLHATNEKLFF. The CDR3, as DNA: TGTGCCAGCAGTGATAGATTGCATGCAACTAATGAAAAACTGTTTTTT.

The chain recombines TRBV5-5 with TRBJ2-5, with 11 bases matching TRBD2. V gave up 4 bases and J gave up 5 bases; unmatched junction bases: 10. This CDR3 spans 16 amino acids. The germline CDR1 and CDR2 sequences are SGHKS and YYEKEE (reference sequence). CDR3 sequence (DNA): TGTGCCAGCAGCGAGGCCTTAGCGGGGGGGACGGAGACCCAGTACTTC. Encoded protein: CASSEALAGGTETQYF.

The chain recombines TRBV28 with TRBJ1-2; weak D call: TRBD1 (6 bases). Trimming removed 3 bases at V and 1 base at J, with 15 bases between. Germline V gene data show CDR1 as MDHEN and CDR2 as SYDVKM. The length of the CDR3 is 16 residues. The CDR3 spells CASSLGGGGLNYGYTF. The CDR3 DNA reads as TGTGCCAGCAGTTTGGGGGGGGGCGGGCTTAACTATGGCTACACCTTC.

The chain recombines TRBV11-2 with TRBJ1-4; D perhaps matches TRBD1 (5 bases). The CDR3 has 15 residues. Trimming left V 0 bases short and J 8 bases short, with 13 bases between. The germline gives CDR1 SGHAT, CDR2 FQNNGV. The CDR3 bases are TGTGCCAGCAGCTTAGAGGGGCAGGGATGGGAAAAACTGTTTTTT. Translation gives CASSLEGQGWEKLFF. Using reference TRBV11-2 and TRBJ1-4 for the parts outside the CDR3, the full variable domain is EAGVAQSPRYKIIEKRQSVAFWCNPISGHATLYWYQQILGQGPKLLIQFQNNGVVDDSQLPKDRFSAERLKGVDSTLKIQPAKLEDSAVYLCASSLEGQGWEKLFFGSGTQLSVL.

The chain joins TRBV5-3 to TRBJ1-5; 9 positions agree with TRBD1. TRBV5-3 is treated as an ORF (open reading frame) with a function not yet certain. The CDR3 totals 15 residues. The V and J ends lost 3 bases and 7 bases, in that order; junction bases with no gene match: 8. The CDR3, as DNA: TGTGCCAGAAGCTCCCGGGACAGGGCAAAACAGCCCCAGCATTTT. Translation gives CARSSRDRAKQPQHF.

The rearrangement uses TRBV6-6 and TRBJ1-2; no definite D call. The ends were cut back, 6 bases at V and 3 bases at J, with 14 bases in the middle. Germline lookup yields CDR1 MNHNY and CDR2 SVGAGI (reference sequence). This CDR3 spans 14 amino acids. The CDR3 loop reads CASSPPRGDYGYTF. For the CDR3, the DNA is TGTGCCAGCAGCCCTCCTCGGGGAGACTATGGCTACACCTTC.

This clone showed up just a few times. This chain connects TRBV4-2 to TRBJ2-1; D is undetermined. The germline V gene encodes CDR1 LGHNA and CDR2 YNFKEQ. The V end was cut by 0 bases, the J end by 6 bases, with 12 bases between. This CDR3 has 15 residues. CDR3 amino acids: CASSQEARQRNEQFF. DNA of the CDR3: TGTGCCAGCAGCCAAGAAGCGAGGCAGCGCAATGAGCAGTTCTTC.

The sample holds one count of this clone. The junction differs from germline at one of its ends, possibly a read error. V gene TRBV4-2 combines with J gene TRBJ2-6, with D possibly being TRBD2 (6 bases). The germline CDR1 and CDR2 sequences are LGHNA and YNFKEQ. The CDR3 extends over 16 amino acids. CDR3 sequence reads: CASSQDRSGGASVLTF. Written as DNA, the CDR3 is TGTGCCAGCAGCCAAGATAGGTCGGGCGGGGCCAGCGTCCTGACTTTC.

V gene TRBV28 combines with J gene TRBJ1-2; the match to TRBD1 covers 8 bases. The V gene's germline CDR1 is MDHEN and CDR2 SYDVKM. The CDR3 has 13 residues. The V segment lost 3 bases and the J segment 4 bases; nucleotides outside the gene matches: 1. For the CDR3, the DNA is TGTGCCAGCAGTTTGGGACAGGTCTATGGCTACACCTTC. Protein sequence: CASSLGQVYGYTF.

Note on this clone: Sequence at one end of the junction differs from germline and may be a read error. The genes are TRBV7-9 and TRBJ1-5, with a possible D match to TRBD1 (6 bases). The length of the CDR3 is 13 residues. CDR1 is SEHNR and CDR2 is FQNEAQ in the germline V gene (reference sequence). CDR3 nucleotides: TGTTCCAGCAGCTTAGGGGGAGGGCAGCCCCAGCATTTT. As protein: CSSSLGGGQPQHF.

With respect to this clone: In this CDR3 the conserved last residue, phenylalanine or tryptophan, is missing, so a read error is likely. No DNA is shown, since the ends of the CDR3 on it are uncertain; the CDR3 is the one TCRdb lists. The chain uses TRBV7-3 and TRBJ2-7; TRBD1, as called in the table, went unchecked against the DNA. The CDR3 has 9 amino acids, counting both end residues. Looked up from germline, CDR1 is SGHTA and CDR2 is FQGTGA. The CDR3 sequence: CASSVTGSG.

This sequence joins TRBV28 and TRBJ2-7; 7 bases fit TRBD1. V lost 6 bases and J lost 3; bases outside the gene matches: 8. This CDR3 is 14 amino acids long. Germline loops: CDR1 MDHEN, CDR2 SYDVKM. The CDR3 DNA is TGTGCCAGCAGCCCAGCGGACAGGTTCTACGAGCAGTACTTC. Translation: CASSPADRFYEQYF.

This clone came up a few times. The gene calls are TRBV6-1 and TRBJ1-3, with a weak D call TRBD1 (6 bases). Trimming removed 6 bases from V and 4 bases from J, with 16 bases in between. CDR1 is MNHNS and CDR2 is SASEGT in the germline V gene. The CDR3 extends over 15 amino acids. The CDR3 bases are TGTGCCAGCAGACCCCGGGGGGCGCAAGGAAACACCATATATTTT. Residues: CASRPRGAQGNTIYF.

The rearrangement joins TRBV7-9 to TRBJ2-1; the match to TRBD1 covers 7 bases. Germline trimming cut 1 base from V and 6 bases from J; bases unmatched to any gene: 0. The V gene's germline CDR1 is SEHNR and CDR2 FQNEAQ (reference sequence). This CDR3 spans 13 amino acids. CDR3 bases: TGTGCCAGCAGCTTAGGACAGGGCAATGAGCAGTTCTTC. This translates into CASSLGQGNEQFF.

The chain recombines TRBV11-2 with TRBJ2-5; D perhaps matches TRBD2 (5 bases). V was shortened by 4 bases and J by 3 bases, with 12 bases between the two germline ends. This CDR3 is built from 14 residues. Germline V lookup: CDR1 SGHAT, CDR2 FQNNGV. CDR3 loop: CASSSLAGEETQYF. The DNA for the CDR3 is TGTGCCAGCAGCTCCCTAGCCGGGGAAGAGACCCAGTACTTC.

The chain combines TRBV19 with TRBJ1-5; D call uncertain. In germline, CDR1 is LNHDA, CDR2 SQIVND (reference sequence). CDR3 length equals 10 residues. V lost 9 bases to trimming and J lost 5 bases, with 5 bases between them. CDR3 coding DNA: TGTGCCAGGAACTATCAGCCCCAGCATTTT. This encodes CARNYQPQHF. The full variable domain, its missing parts supplied by reference TRBV19 and TRBJ1-5, is DGGITQSPKYLFRKEGQNVTLSCEQNLNHDAMYWYRQDPGQGLRLIYYSQIVNDFQKGDIAEGYSVSREKKESFPLTVTSAQKNPTAFYLCARNYQPQHFGDGTRLSIL.